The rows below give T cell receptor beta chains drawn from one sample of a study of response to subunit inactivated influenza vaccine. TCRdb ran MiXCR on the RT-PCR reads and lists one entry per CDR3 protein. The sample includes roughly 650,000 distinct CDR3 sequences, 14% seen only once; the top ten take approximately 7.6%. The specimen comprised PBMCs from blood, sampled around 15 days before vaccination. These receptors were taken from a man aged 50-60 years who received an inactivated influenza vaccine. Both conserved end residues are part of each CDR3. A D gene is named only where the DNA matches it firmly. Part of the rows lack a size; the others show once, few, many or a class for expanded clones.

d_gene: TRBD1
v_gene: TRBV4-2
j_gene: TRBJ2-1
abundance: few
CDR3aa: CASRPGTVINEQFF
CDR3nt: TGTGCCAGCAGACCCGGGACAGTAATCAATGAGCAGTTCTTC

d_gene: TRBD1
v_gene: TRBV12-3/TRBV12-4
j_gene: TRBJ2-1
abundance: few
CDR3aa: CASSLGTGELGEQFF
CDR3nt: TGTGCCAGCAGTTTGGGGACAGGGGAGTTGGGGGAGCAGTTCTTC

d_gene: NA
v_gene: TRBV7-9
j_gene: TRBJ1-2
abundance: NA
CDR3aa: CASSLRAEGYTF
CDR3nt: TGTGCCAGCAGCTTAAGGGCAGAGGGCTACACCTTC

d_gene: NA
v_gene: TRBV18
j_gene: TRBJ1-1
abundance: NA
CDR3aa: CASSPPNGVGNTEAFF
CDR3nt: TGTGCCAGCTCACCACCGAACGGTGTCGGGAACACTGAAGCTTTCTTT

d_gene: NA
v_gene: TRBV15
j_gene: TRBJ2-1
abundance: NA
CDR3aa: CATSRPGASSYNEQFF
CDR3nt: TGTGCCACCAGCAGACCAGGGGCGAGCTCCTACAATGAGCAGTTCTTC

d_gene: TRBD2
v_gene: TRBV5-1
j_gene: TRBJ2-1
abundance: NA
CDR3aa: CASSSGLAGEQFF
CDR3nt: TGCGCCAGCAGCTCCGGACTAGCGGGTGAGCAGTTCTTC

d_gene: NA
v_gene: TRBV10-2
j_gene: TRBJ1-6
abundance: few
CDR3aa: CASAGSSPLHF
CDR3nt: TGCGCCAGCGCAGGGAGTTCACCCCTCCACTTT

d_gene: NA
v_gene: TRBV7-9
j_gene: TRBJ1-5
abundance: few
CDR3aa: CASSLGTVKDQPQHF
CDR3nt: TGTGCCAGCAGCCTCGGGACGGTAAAAGATCAGCCCCAGCATTTT

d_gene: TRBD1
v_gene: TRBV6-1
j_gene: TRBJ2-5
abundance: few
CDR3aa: CASSQGQLQETQYF
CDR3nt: TGTGCCAGCAGCCAGGGACAGCTCCAAGAGACCCAGTACTTC

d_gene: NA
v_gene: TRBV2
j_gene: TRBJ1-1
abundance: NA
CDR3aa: CASRSRGRETEAFF
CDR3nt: TGTGCCAGCAGATCACGAGGGCGGGAAACTGAAGCTTTCTTT

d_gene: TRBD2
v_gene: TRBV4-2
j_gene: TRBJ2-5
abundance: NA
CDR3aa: CASSQEAGGNQETQYF
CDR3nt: TGTGCCAGCAGCCAAGAAGCGGGGGGTAACCAAGAGACCCAGTACTTC

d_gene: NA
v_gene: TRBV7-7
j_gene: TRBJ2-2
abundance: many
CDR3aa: CASSLAGPSTGELFF
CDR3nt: TGTGCCAGCAGCTTGGCAGGGCCCAGCACCGGGGAGCTGTTTTTT

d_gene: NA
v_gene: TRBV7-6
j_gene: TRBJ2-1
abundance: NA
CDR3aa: CASSLAWGEQFF
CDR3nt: TGTGCCAGCAGCTTAGCCTGGGGCGAGCAGTTCTTC

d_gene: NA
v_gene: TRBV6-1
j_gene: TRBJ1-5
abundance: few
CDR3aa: CASSELMGYSNQPQHF
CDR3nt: TGTGCCAGCAGTGAATTGATGGGGTATAGCAATCAGCCCCAGCATTTT

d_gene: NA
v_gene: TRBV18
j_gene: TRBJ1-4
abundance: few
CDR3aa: CASSLRGGSTNEKLFF
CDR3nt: TGTGCCAGCTCACTTCGTGGGGGCTCAACTAATGAAAAACTGTTTTTT

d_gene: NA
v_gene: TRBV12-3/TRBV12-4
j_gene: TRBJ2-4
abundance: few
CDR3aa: CASSLTPGGQAIQYF
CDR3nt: TGTGCCAGCAGTTTAACCCCGGGGGGACAGGCCATTCAGTACTTC

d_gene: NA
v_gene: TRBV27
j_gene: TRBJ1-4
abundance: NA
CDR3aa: CSSSPIGGRTNEKLFF
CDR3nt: TGTTCCAGCAGTCCTATAGGGGGTCGAACTAATGAAAAACTGTTTTTT

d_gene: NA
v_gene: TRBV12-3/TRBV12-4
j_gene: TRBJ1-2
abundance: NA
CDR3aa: CASSLRPNYGYTF
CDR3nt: TGTGCCAGCAGTTTAAGGCCTAACTATGGCTACACCTTC

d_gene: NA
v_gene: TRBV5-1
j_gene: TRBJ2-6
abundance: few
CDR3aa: CASSPGRGITSGANVLTF
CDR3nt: TGCGCCAGCAGCCCGGGACGGGGAATTACCTCTGGGGCCAACGTCCTGACTTTC

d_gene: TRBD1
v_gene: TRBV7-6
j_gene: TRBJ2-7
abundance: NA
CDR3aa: CASSLSSMGTGVRYEQYF
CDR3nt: TGTGCCAGCAGCTTAAGTTCGATGGGGACAGGGGTTCGGTACGAGCAGTACTTC

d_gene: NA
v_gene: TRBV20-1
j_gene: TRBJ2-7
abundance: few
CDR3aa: CSAVGGTGYRQYF
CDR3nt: TGCAGTGCCGTGGGGGGTACAGGGTATCGGCAGTACTTC

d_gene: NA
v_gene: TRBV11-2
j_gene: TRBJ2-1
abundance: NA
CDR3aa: CASSTSALGGNEQFF
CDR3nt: TGTGCCAGCAGCACCTCTGCGCTCGGTGGGAATGAGCAGTTCTTC

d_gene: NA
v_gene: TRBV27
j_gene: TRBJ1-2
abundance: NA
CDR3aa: CASRDVDGYTF
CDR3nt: TGTGCCAGCAGGGACGTCGATGGCTACACCTTC

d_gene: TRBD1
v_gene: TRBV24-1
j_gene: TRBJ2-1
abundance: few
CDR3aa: CATSGGFGTGINEQFF
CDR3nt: TGTGCCACCAGTGGGGGTTTCGGGACAGGGATCAATGAGCAGTTCTTC

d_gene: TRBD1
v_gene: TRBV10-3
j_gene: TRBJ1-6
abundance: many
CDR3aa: CAISWDRVEYNSPLHF
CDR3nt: TGTGCCATCAGTTGGGACAGGGTGGAATATAATTCACCCCTCCACTTT

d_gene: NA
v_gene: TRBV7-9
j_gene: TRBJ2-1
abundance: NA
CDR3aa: CASSLPDITNEQFF
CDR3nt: TGTGCCAGCAGCCTCCCGGACATTACCAATGAGCAGTTCTTC

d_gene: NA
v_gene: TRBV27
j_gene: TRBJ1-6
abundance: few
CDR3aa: CASKPRGSSYNSPLHF
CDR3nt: TGTGCCAGCAAACCTCGGGGAAGCTCCTATAATTCACCCCTCCACTTT

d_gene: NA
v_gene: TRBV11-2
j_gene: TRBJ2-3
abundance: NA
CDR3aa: CASSPPHPRGTDTQYF
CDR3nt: TGTGCCAGCAGCCCCCCTCATCCCCGAGGGACAGATACGCAGTATTTT

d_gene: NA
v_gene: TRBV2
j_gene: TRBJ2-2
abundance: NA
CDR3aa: CASRGTPSTGELFF
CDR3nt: TGTGCCAGCAGGGGGACACCCTCCACCGGGGAGCTGTTTTTT

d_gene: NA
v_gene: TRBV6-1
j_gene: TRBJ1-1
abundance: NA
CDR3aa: CASSEIPLVGTEAFF
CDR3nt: TGTGCCAGCAGTGAAATTCCCCTAGTCGGCACTGAAGCTTTCTTT

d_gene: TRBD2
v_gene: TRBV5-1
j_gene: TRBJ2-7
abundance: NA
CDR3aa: CASSVGTTGTSGRSYEQYF
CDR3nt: TGCGCCAGCAGCGTGGGGACAACCGGGACTAGCGGGAGGTCGTACGAGCAGTACTTC

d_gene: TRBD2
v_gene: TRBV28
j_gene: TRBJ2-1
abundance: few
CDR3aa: CASSTKLGLAGERANNEQFF
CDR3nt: TGTGCCAGCAGCACCAAACTGGGACTAGCGGGAGAGAGGGCTAACAATGAGCAGTTCTTC

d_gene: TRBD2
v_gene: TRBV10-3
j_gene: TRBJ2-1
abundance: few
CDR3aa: CAISESLRGSGNYEQFF
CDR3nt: TGTGCCATCAGTGAGTCTCTGAGGGGTAGCGGGAACTATGAGCAGTTCTTC

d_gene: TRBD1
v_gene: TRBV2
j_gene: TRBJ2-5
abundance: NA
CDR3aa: CASSGDRGRLETQYF
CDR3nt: TGTGCCAGCAGTGGGGACAGGGGGCGCTTGGAGACCCAGTACTTC

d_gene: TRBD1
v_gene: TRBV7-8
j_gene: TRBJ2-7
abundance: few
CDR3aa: CASSEMAQGSYEQYF
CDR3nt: TGTGCCAGCAGCGAGATGGCACAGGGGTCGTACGAGCAGTACTTC

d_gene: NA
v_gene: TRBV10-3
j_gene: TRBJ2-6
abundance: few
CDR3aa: CAISSDTPRSGANVLTF
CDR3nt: TGTGCCATCAGCTCGGACACCCCAAGGTCTGGGGCCAACGTCCTGACTTTC

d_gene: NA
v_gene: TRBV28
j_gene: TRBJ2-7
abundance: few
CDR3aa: CASKGLTTVLREQYF
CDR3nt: TGTGCCAGCAAGGGCCTGACCACGGTTCTAAGGGAGCAGTACTTC

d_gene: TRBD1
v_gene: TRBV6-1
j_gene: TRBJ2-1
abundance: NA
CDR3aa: CASSQGTVSYNEQFF
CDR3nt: TGTGCCAGCAGCCAGGGGACAGTCTCCTACAATGAGCAGTTCTTC

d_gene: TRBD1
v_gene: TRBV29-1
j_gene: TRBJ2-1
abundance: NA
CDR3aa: CSGYRGPDNEQFF
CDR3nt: TGCAGCGGATACAGGGGGCCTGACAATGAGCAGTTCTTC

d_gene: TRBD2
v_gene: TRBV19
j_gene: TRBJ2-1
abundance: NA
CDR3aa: CASNSLAGVHNEQFF
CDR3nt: TGTGCCAGTAACTCTCTAGCGGGAGTACACAATGAGCAGTTCTTC